Following are 27 T cell receptor beta chains from one sample sequenced in a study of T cells in Graves' hyperthyroidism and ophthalmopathy. TCR beta CDR3 region amplification was performed from RNA transcripts. Using the HTBI primer set, a first-round RT-PCR was run on the TCR CDR3. Each CDR3 protein is one row after TCRdb ran MiXCR on the multiplex PCR reads. The table shows some 490,000 distinct CDR3 sequences, with approximately 23% occurring only once. The material sequenced was blood. Receptor source: a woman in her 70s with Graves' ophthalmopathy.

The J gene is TRBJ2-5, the V gene TRBV5-4; D not resolved. Trimming took 2 bases from V and 5 from J, leaving 7 bases between them. Germline lookup yields CDR1 SGHNT and CDR2 YYREEE (reference sequence). The CDR3 is 12 residues long. The CDR3 region is CASSFGLETQYF. In nucleotides, the CDR3 is TGTGCCAGCAGCTTTGGCCTTGAGACCCAGTACTTC.

This chain links TRBV7-3 with TRBJ2-1, with D possibly matching TRBD2 (5 bases). CDR3 length: 15 amino acids. The V and J ends lost 5 bases and 1 base respectively, with 12 bases between them. Germline V gene sequence: CDR1 SGHTA, CDR2 FQGTGA. The DNA of the CDR3 is TGTGCCAGCAGCACCACCGGCGGGTCCTACAATGAGCAGTTCTTC. It encodes CASSTTGGSYNEQFF.

The V and J genes are TRBV29-1 and TRBJ2-7; 7 positions match TRBD2. V was clipped by 5 bases and J by 3 bases; unmatched bases: 7. The CDR3 contains 13 residues. The germline V gene encodes CDR1 SQVTM and CDR2 ANQGSEA. The CDR3 here is CSVTDSGGYEQYF. Here the CDR3 DNA reads TGCAGCGTTACGGACTCGGGAGGCTACGAGCAGTACTTC.

The rearrangement uses TRBV19 and TRBJ2-5; D perhaps matches TRBD1 (5 bases). Germline V lookup: CDR1 LNHDA, CDR2 SQIVND (reference sequence). V was trimmed by 7 bases and J by 5 bases, leaving 14 bases between them. This CDR3 has 13 amino acids. CDR3 sequence (DNA): TGTGCCAGTATGGGCCCAGGGCTCGAGACCCAGTACTTC. Its translation is CASMGPGLETQYF.

V gene TRBV5-1 combines with J gene TRBJ2-7; no clear D. The CDR3 totals 11 residues. The germline V gene encodes CDR1 SGHRS and CDR2 YFSETQ. The V end lost 4 bases, the J end lost 5 bases, and 7 bases lay between the germline ends. CDR3 DNA sequence: TGCGCCAGCAGCGCTTACAACGAGCAGTACTTC. Residues: CASSAYNEQYF.

This chain connects TRBV7-8 to TRBJ2-7, with D possibly TRBD2 on 6 matching bases. V was pared by 1 base and J by 6 bases, with 10 bases between. The germline gives CDR1 SGHVS, CDR2 FQNEAQ. The CDR3 is made up of 13 amino acids. This chain's CDR3 is CASSLGEVGEQYF. The DNA of the CDR3 is TGTGCCAGCAGCTTAGGGGAGGTGGGCGAGCAGTACTTC. Combining the CDR3 with reference TRBV7-8 and TRBJ2-7 gives the whole variable domain GAGVSQSPRYKVAKRGQDVALRCDPISGHVSLFWYQQALGQGPEFLTYFQNEAQLDKSGLPSDRFFAERPEGSVSTLKIQRTQQEDSAVYLCASSLGEVGEQYFGPGTRLTVT.

This clonotype was seen only a few times. V usage is TRBV12-3 or TRBV12-4 and J usage is TRBJ1-1, with D perhaps TRBD1 (6 bases). CDR3 length: 13 residues. The germline V and J ends were trimmed by 8 bases and 6 bases, with 16 bases remaining between them. CDR3 loop: CASSSVRGAEAFF. In nucleotides, the CDR3 is TGTGCCAGCTCATCGGTGAGGGGGGCTGAAGCTTTCTTT.

This clonotype has more than one count but fewer than ten. The genes are TRBV30 and TRBJ1-2; D unresolved. Germline V gene lookup returns CDR1 GTSNPN and CDR2 SVGIG (reference sequence). The CDR3 has 12 residues. The V and J ends lost 1 base and 3 bases respectively, with 6 bases between them. The CDR3 sequence is CAWSGTDYGYTF. In DNA, the CDR3 is TGTGCCTGGAGTGGGACGGACTATGGCTACACCTTC.

The chain recombines TRBV5-1 with TRBJ2-4, with TRBD1 as a possible D gene (6 bases). The ends were cut back, 4 bases at V and 4 bases at J, with 12 bases in the middle. CDR3 length: 14 amino acids. Germline CDR1 and CDR2: SGHRS and YFSETQ. The CDR3 sequence is CASSPGQTKNIQYF. The CDR3 DNA reads TGCGCCAGCAGCCCTGGACAGACTAAAAACATTCAGTACTTC.

The V and J genes are TRBV24-1 and TRBJ2-5, with 10 bases that match TRBD2. CDR3 length: 17 amino acids. The V gene end was trimmed by 4 bases and the J gene end by 0 bases; junction bases not matched to a gene: 7. CDR1 is KGHDR, CDR2 SFDVKD, per germline. CDR3 in DNA: TGTGCCACCAGTGACACCAAACTAGCGGGGTACCAAGAGACCCAGTACTTC. Encoded protein: CATSDTKLAGYQETQYF.

This clonotype was observed a handful of times. This chain links TRBV10-3 with TRBJ2-3; possible D gene TRBD1, 6 bases. Germline V CDR1 and CDR2: ENHRY, SYGVKD. This CDR3 contains 16 residues. Trimming left V 1 base short and J 2 bases short, with 13 bases between. CDR3 sequence reads: CAISELGASNTDTQYF. The CDR3 region has the DNA TGTGCCATCAGTGAGTTGGGGGCTTCGAACACAGATACGCAGTATTTT.

This chain links TRBV7-8 with TRBJ1-3; D is uncertain. From germline, CDR1 is SGHVS and CDR2 FQNEAQ. CDR3 length: 14 residues. The germline V and J ends were trimmed by 8 bases and 0 bases, with 11 bases remaining between them. CDR3 amino acids: CASGLSDSGNTIYF. The CDR3 DNA reads as TGTGCCAGCGGGCTCTCGGACTCTGGAAACACCATATATTTT.

The chain is built from TRBV9 and TRBJ2-7; D ambiguous. Germline assignment: CDR1 SGDLS and CDR2 YYNGEE. V was pared by 0 bases and J by 2 bases, with 9 bases between. This CDR3 contains 14 residues. As DNA, the CDR3 is TGTGCCAGCAGCGTAGGGTCTGGGACCTACGAGCAGTACTTC. Translating gives CASSVGSGTYEQYF.

Comment on this clonotype: Being one base from a much bigger clone, this may be a read error. The chain couples TRBV5-1 to TRBJ2-5, with 13 bases aligning to TRBD2. In germline, CDR1 is SGHRS, CDR2 YFSETQ. The CDR3 contains 16 residues. After removal of 4 bases from V and 6 bases from J, the junction contained 9 bases not matched to a gene. The CDR3 spells CASSQVTSGRSQTQYF. The CDR3 bases are TGCGCCAGCAGCCAGGTGACTAGCGGGAGGTCCCAGACCCAGTACTTC. Using reference TRBV5-1 and TRBJ2-5 for the parts outside the CDR3, the full variable domain is KAGVTQTPRYLIKTRGQQVTLSCSPISGHRSVSWYQQTPGQGLQFLFEYFSETQRNKGNFPGRFSGRQFSNSRSEMNVSTLELGDSALYLCASSQVTSGRSQTQYFGPGTRLLVL.

This chain joins TRBV20-1 and TRBJ2-3; 12 bases fit TRBD1. Germline V gene data show CDR1 as DFQATT and CDR2 as SNEGSKA (reference sequence). With V trimmed by 5 bases and J by 11 bases, 5 bases remained unmatched. CDR3 length: 12 residues. The CDR3 here is CSAWDRGLGQYF. The CDR3 coding sequence is TGCAGTGCTTGGGACAGGGGGCTTGGGCAGTATTTT.

As DNA, the CDR3 is TGCAGCGTGGGGGGGGCGGTTAATCAGCCCCAGCATTTT. Protein product: CSVGGAVNQPQHF. V and J are TRBV29-1 and TRBJ1-5; TRBD1 might be the D (6 bases). This CDR3 is 13 amino acids long. V lost 6 bases, J lost 4 bases, and 13 bases lay in between. Germline loops: CDR1 SQVTM, CDR2 ANQGSEA.

The rearrangement links TRBV12-3 or TRBV12-4 to TRBJ2-7; a possible D gene is TRBD1 (6 bases). The CDR3 consists of 12 residues. V shed 4 bases and J shed 6 bases, with 10 bases lying between them. DNA for the CDR3: TGTGCCAGCAGTTACAGGGTTCGCGAGCAGTACTTC. This sequence encodes CASSYRVREQYF.

This clonotype was counted a few times. V and J are TRBV9 and TRBJ2-1, with D possibly being TRBD2 (7 bases). V lost 7 bases and J lost 6, with 14 bases in between. The germline V gene has CDR1 SGDLS and CDR2 YYNGEE. This CDR3 is 13 amino acids long. CDR3 sequence reads: CASAVGGGNEQFF. The CDR3 nucleotides read TGTGCCAGCGCCGTGGGAGGGGGCAATGAGCAGTTCTTC.

This clonotype was counted only a few times. The J gene is TRBJ2-7, the V gene TRBV5-4; possible D gene TRBD1, 6 bases. Trimming shortened V by 4 bases and J by 3 bases, and 11 bases separated the two germline ends. The CDR3 extends over 13 amino acids. Per the germline V gene, CDR1 is SGHNT and CDR2 is YYREEE (reference sequence). CDR3 sequence reads: CASSGWTDYEQYF. CDR3 in DNA: TGTGCCAGCAGCGGATGGACAGACTACGAGCAGTACTTC.

This clonotype was seen many times. The rearrangement links TRBV2 to TRBJ1-5, with D perhaps matching TRBD1 (5 bases). The CDR3 extends over 13 amino acids. Germline loops: CDR1 SNHLY, CDR2 FYNNEI. Trimming took 2 bases from V and 7 from J, leaving 9 bases between them. CDR3 bases: TGTGCCAGCAGTGAATCCAGGGTCCAGCCCCAGCATTTT. The encoded protein is CASSESRVQPQHF.

The genes are TRBV10-1 and TRBJ2-5, with TRBD1 matching 8 bases. CDR1 is WNHNN, CDR2 SYGVQD, per germline (reference sequence). The CDR3 has 15 residues. V shed 6 bases and J 1 base; nucleotides not matched to a gene: 7. This CDR3 reads CASSFDRGPQETQYF. CDR3 in DNA: TGCGCCAGCAGCTTCGACAGGGGTCCCCAAGAGACCCAGTACTTC.

This chain connects TRBV18 to TRBJ1-2; D gene uncertain. V was cut by 2 bases and J by 5 bases, with 12 bases left in between. This CDR3 contains 14 residues. Looked up from germline, CDR1 is KGHSH and CDR2 is LQKENI. This CDR3 is CASSPRQEGYGYTF. CDR3 DNA sequence: TGTGCCAGCTCACCAAGGCAGGAGGGTTATGGCTACACCTTC. The full variable domain, rest sourced from reference TRBV18 and TRBJ1-2, is NAGVMQNPRHLVRRRGQEARLRCSPMKGHSHVYWYRQLPEEGLKFMVYLQKENIIDESGMPKERFSAEFPKEGPSILRIQQVVRGDSAAYFCASSPRQEGYGYTFGSGTRLTVV.

There are a few counts of this clonotype. The chain links TRBV7-3 to TRBJ2-5, with 7 nucleotides matching TRBD2. This CDR3 comprises 15 residues. V was pared by 2 bases and J by 5 bases, with 8 bases of the junction left unmatched. Germline V gene data show CDR1 as SGHTA and CDR2 as FQGTGA. The CDR3 loop reads CASSLRGSAVETQYF. The DNA for the CDR3 is TGTGCCAGCAGCTTACGCGGGAGTGCTGTTGAGACCCAGTACTTC. The complete variable domain, with remaining parts taken from reference TRBV7-3 and TRBJ2-5, reads GAGVSQTPSNKVTEKGKYVELRCDPISGHTALYWYRQSLGQGPEFLIYFQGTGAADDSGLPNDRFFAVRPEGSVSTLKIQRTERGDSAVYLCASSLRGSAVETQYFGPGTRLLVL.

This clonotype was picked up a small number of times. The rearrangement links TRBV13 to TRBJ2-1; D is ambiguous. V lost 0 bases and J lost 7, with 7 bases in between. This CDR3 has 13 amino acids. Germline V gene sequence: CDR1 PRHDT, CDR2 FYEKMQ (reference sequence). For the CDR3, the DNA is TGTGCCAGCAGCTTAGGGTATAGAAATGAGCAGTTCTTC. Residues: CASSLGYRNEQFF.

In this sample, this clonotype turned up many times. The J gene is TRBJ2-1, the V gene TRBV28; the D is unclear. Germline values: CDR1 MDHEN, CDR2 SYDVKM. The CDR3 contains 11 residues. With 8 bases removed from V and 10 bases from J, the gap between germline ends came to 12 bases. DNA for the CDR3: TGTGCCAGCGGACGGCGCGGCGAGCAGTTCTTC. Amino acid sequence: CASGRRGEQFF.

This clonotype showed up just a few times. The chain is built from TRBV6-1 and TRBJ2-1; 9 bases fit TRBD2. Germline V CDR1 and CDR2: MNHNS, SASEGT. V gave up 4 bases and J gave up 9 bases; unmatched junction bases: 7. The CDR3 is made up of 14 amino acids. The CDR3 spells CASSGSGGVGEQFF. The CDR3 region has the DNA TGTGCCAGCAGTGGTAGCGGGGGTGTCGGTGAGCAGTTCTTC.

The rearrangement joins TRBV9 to TRBJ2-7, with D hard to call. In germline, CDR1 is SGDLS, CDR2 YYNGEE. V lost 3 bases and J lost 0, with 16 bases in between. The CDR3 has 16 residues. The CDR3 is CASSAGLTTPSYEQYF. The CDR3 DNA is TGTGCCAGCAGCGCCGGCCTAACCACCCCCTCCTACGAGCAGTACTTC.